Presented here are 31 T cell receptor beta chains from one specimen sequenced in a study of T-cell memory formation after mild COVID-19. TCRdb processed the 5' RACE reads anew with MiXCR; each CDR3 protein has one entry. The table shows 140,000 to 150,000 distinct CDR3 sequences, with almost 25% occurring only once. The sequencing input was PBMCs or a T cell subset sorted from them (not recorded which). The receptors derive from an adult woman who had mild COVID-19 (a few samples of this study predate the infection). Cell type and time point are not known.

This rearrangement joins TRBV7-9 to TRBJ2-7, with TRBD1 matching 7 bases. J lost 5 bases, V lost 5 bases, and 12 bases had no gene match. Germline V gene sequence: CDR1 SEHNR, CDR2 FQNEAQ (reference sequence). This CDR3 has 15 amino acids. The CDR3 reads CASSPGDREGDEQYF. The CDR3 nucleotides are TGTGCCAGCAGCCCAGGTGACAGGGAAGGTGACGAGCAGTACTTC.

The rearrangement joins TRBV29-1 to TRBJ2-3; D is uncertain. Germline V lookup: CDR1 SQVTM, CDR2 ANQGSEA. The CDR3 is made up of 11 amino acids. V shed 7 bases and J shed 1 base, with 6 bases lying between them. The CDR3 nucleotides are TGCAGCGGCTACGGCACAGATACGCAGTATTTT. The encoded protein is CSGYGTDTQYF.

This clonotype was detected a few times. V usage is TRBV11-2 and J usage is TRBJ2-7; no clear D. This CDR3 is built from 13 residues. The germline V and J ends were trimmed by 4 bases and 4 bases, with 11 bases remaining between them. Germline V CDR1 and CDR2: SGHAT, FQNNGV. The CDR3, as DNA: TGTGCCAGCAGCTCCGGCGTGGCGTACGAGCAGTACTTC. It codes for CASSSGVAYEQYF.

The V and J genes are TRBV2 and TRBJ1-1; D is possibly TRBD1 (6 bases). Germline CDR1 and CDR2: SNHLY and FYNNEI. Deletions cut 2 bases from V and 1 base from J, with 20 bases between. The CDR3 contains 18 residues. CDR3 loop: CASSEISGVRASNTEAFF. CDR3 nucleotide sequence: TGTGCCAGCAGTGAAATTTCAGGGGTCCGAGCATCGAACACTGAAGCTTTCTTT.

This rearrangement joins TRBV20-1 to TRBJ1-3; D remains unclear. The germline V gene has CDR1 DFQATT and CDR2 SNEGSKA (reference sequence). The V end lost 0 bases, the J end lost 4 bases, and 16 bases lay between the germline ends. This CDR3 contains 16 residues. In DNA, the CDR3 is TGCAGTGCTAGAGATATAGAGGGAACGAGAGGAAACACCATATATTTT. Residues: CSARDIEGTRGNTIYF.

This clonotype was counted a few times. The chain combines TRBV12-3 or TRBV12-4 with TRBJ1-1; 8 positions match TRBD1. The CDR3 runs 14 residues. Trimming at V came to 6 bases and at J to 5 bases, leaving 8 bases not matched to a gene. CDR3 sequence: CASRQDRASTEAFF. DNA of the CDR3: TGTGCCAGCAGACAGGACAGGGCGAGTACTGAAGCTTTCTTT.

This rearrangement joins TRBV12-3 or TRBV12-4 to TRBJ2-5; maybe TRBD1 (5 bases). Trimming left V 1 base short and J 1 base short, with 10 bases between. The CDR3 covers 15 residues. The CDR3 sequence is CASSLVRQGQETQYF. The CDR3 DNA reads TGTGCCAGCAGTTTAGTAAGGCAGGGCCAAGAGACCCAGTACTTC.

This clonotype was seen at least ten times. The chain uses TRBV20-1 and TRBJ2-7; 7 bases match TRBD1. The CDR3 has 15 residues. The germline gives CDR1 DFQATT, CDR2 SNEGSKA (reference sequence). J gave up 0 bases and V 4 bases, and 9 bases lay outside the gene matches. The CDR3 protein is CSANPTGIVSYEQYF. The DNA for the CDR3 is TGCAGTGCTAACCCGACAGGGATTGTCTCCTACGAGCAGTACTTC.

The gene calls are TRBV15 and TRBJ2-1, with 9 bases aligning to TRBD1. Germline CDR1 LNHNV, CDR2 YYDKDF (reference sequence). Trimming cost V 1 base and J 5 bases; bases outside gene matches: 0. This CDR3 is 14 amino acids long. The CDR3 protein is CATSRGDRDNEQFF. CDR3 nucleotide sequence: TGTGCCACCAGCAGAGGGGACAGGGACAATGAGCAGTTCTTC.

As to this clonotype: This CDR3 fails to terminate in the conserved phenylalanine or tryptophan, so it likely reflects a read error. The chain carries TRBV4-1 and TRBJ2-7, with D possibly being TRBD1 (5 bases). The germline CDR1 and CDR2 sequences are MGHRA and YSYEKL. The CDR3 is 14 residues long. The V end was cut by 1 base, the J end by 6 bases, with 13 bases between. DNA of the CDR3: TGCGCCAGCAGCCAAGGGCAGGGTATCTCCGAGCAGTACTTA. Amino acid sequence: CASSQGQGISEQYL.

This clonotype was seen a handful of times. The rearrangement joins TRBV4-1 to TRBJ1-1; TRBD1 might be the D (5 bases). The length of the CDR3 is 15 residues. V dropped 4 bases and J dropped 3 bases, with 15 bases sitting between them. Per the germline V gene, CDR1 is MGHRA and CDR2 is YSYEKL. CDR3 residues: CASSLNRDLYTEAFF. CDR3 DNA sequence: TGCGCCAGCAGCCTCAATCGGGACCTGTACACTGAAGCTTTCTTT.

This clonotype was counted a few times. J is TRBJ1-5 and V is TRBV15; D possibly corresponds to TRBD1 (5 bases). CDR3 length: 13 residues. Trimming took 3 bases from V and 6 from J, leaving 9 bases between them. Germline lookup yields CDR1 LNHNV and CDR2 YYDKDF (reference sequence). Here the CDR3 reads CATSSKGAQPQHF. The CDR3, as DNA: TGTGCCACCAGCAGTAAAGGGGCTCAGCCCCAGCATTTT.

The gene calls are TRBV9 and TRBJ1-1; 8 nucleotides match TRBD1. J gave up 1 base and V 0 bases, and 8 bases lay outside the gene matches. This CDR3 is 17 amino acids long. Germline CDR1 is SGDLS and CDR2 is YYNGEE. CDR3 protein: CASSVATTGEANTEAFF. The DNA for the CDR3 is TGTGCCAGCAGCGTAGCTACGACAGGGGAGGCGAACACTGAAGCTTTCTTT.

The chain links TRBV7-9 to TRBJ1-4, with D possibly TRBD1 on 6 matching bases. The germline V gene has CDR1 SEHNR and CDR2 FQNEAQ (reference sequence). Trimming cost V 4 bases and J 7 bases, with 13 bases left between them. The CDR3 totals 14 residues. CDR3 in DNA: TGTGCCAGCAGCTCCTCGACAGGTTTTGAAAAACTGTTTTTT. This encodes CASSSSTGFEKLFF.

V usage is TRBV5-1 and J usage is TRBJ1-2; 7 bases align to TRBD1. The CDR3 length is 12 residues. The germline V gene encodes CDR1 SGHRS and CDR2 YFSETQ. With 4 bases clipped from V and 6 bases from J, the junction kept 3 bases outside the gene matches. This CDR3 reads CASSDGQDGYTF. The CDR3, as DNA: TGCGCCAGCAGCGACGGACAGGATGGCTACACCTTC.

This chain's CDR3 is CASSQDETGLVTDTQYF. CDR3 sequence (DNA): TGTGCCAGCAGCCAAGATGAAACGGGGTTGGTGACAGATACGCAGTATTTT. The chain uses TRBV3-2 and TRBJ2-3. TRBV3-2 is shown as a pseudogene. The CDR3 length is 17 residues.

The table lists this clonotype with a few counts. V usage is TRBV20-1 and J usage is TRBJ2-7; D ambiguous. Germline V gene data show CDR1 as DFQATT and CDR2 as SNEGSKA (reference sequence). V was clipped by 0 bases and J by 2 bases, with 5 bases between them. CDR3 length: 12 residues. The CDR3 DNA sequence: TGCAGTGCTAGAGAGGTTACCTACGAGCAGTACTTC. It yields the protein CSAREVTYEQYF.

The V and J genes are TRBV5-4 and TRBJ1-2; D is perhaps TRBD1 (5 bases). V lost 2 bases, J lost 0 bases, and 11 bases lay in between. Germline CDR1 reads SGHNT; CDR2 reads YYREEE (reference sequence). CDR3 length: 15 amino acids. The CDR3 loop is CASSLSRAANYGYTF. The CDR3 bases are TGTGCCAGCAGCTTAAGCAGGGCAGCTAACTATGGCTACACCTTC.

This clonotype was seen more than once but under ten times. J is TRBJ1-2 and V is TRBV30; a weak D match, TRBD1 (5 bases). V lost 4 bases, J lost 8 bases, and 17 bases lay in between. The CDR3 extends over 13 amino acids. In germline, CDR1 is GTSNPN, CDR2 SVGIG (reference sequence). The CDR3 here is CAWTEGLGEGYTF. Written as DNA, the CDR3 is TGTGCCTGGACGGAGGGGCTAGGCGAGGGCTACACCTTC. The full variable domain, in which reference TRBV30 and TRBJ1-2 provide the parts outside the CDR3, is SQTIHQWPATLVQPVGSPLSLECTVEGTSNPNLYWYRQAAGRGLQLLFYSVGIGQISSEVPQNLSASRPQDRQFILSSKKLLLSDSGFYLCAWTEGLGEGYTFGSGTRLTVV.

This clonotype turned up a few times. CDR3 sequence: CASTDLRDEQYF. The CDR3 region has the DNA TGTGCCAGCACCGATTTACGAGACGAGCAGTACTTC. This chain connects TRBV6-6 to TRBJ2-7, with D unclear. CDR3 size: 12 residues. Per the germline V gene, CDR1 is MNHNY and CDR2 is SVGAGI (reference sequence). V was trimmed by 7 bases and J by 5 bases, leaving 12 bases between them.

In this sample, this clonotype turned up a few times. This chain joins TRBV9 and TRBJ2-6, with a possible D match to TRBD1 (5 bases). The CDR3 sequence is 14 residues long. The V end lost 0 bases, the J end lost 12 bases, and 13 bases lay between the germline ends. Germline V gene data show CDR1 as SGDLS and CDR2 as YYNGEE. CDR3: CASSVEGSSSVLTF. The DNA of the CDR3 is TGTGCCAGCAGCGTAGAGGGGTCCTCAAGCGTCCTGACTTTC.

This CDR3 reads CASSPRWTEAFF. In nucleotides, the CDR3 is TGTGCCAGCAGCCCAAGGTGGACTGAAGCTTTCTTT. The gene calls are TRBV7-9 and TRBJ1-1; D gene uncertain. V lost 5 bases to trimming and J lost 5 bases, with 9 bases between them. The CDR3 runs to 12 residues. From germline, CDR1 is SEHNR and CDR2 FQNEAQ (reference sequence).

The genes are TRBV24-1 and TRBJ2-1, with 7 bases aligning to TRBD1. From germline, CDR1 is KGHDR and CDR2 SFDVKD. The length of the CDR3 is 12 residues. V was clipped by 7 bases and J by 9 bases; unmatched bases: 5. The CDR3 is CATREGTAEQFF. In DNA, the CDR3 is TGTGCCACCAGGGAAGGGACAGCTGAGCAGTTCTTC.

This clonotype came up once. CDR3 in DNA: TGTGCCAGCAGTTTATTCGATTTAGGGGCCAGCTCCTACGAGCAGTACTTC. It encodes CASSLFDLGASSYEQYF. The V gene is TRBV12-3 or TRBV12-4, the J gene TRBJ2-7; a possible D gene is TRBD1 (5 bases). Trimming left V 2 bases short and J 0 bases short, with 17 bases between. The CDR3 loop spans 17 amino acids.

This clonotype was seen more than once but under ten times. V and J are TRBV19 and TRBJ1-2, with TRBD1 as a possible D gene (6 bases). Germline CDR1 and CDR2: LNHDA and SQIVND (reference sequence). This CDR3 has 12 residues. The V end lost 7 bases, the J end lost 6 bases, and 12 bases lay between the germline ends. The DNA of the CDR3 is TGTGCCAGTAACATCGGGGGGCATGGCTACACCTTC. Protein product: CASNIGGHGYTF.

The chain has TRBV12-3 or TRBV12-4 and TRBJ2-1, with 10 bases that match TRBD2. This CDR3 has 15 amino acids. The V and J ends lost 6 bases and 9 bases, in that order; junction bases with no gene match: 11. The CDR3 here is CASSMLAGEVGEQFF. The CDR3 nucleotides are TGTGCCAGCAGCATGCTAGCGGGAGAAGTCGGTGAGCAGTTCTTC.

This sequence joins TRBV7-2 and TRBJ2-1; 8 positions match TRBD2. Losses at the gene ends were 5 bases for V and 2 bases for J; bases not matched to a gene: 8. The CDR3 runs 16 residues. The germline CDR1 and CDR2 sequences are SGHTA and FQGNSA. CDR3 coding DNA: TGTGCCAGCAGCCAAAGCGGGAGCCCTCCCTACAATGAGCAGTTCTTC. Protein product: CASSQSGSPPYNEQFF.

CDR3 protein: CASTQGLQETQYF. The CDR3 DNA sequence: TGTGCCAGCACCCAGGGGCTCCAAGAGACCCAGTACTTC. V usage is TRBV6-5 and J usage is TRBJ2-5; maybe TRBD1 (6 bases). Germline loops: CDR1 MNHEY, CDR2 SVGAGI. Trimming removed 7 bases from V and 1 base from J, with 10 bases in between. This CDR3 comprises 13 residues.

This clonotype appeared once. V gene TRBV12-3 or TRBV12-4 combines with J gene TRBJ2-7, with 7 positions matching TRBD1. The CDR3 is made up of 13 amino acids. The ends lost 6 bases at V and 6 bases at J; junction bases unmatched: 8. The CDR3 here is CASSRQGPGEQYF. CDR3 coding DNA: TGTGCCAGCAGCCGACAGGGCCCCGGCGAGCAGTACTTC.

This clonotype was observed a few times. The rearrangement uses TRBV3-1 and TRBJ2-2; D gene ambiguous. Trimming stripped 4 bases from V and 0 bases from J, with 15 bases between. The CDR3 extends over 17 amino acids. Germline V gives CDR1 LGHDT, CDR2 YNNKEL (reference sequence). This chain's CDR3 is CASSPRLRDSNTGELFF. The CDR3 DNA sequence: TGTGCCAGCAGCCCTAGGCTTCGAGACTCGAACACCGGGGAGCTGTTTTTT.

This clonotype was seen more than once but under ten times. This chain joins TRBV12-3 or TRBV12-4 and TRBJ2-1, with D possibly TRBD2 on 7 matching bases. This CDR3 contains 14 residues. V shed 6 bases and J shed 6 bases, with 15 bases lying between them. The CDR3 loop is CASSTSGGPNEQFF. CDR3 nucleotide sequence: TGTGCCAGCAGCACGTCGGGGGGCCCCAATGAGCAGTTCTTC.